This entry features one T cell receptor beta chain sequence. Its antigen remains unknown. This record belongs to a study of blood T cells in healthy people across ages. A sample-barcoded 5' primer and a J-beta primer mix were used in a second PCR of about 6 to 12 cycles. Template switching added a 12-random-nucleotide identifier to every cDNA molecule. TCRdb passed the 5' RACE reads through MiXCR, listing each CDR3 protein once. The sample includes around 1,600,000 distinct CDR3 sequences, 35% to 45% of them seen just once. Study-wide findings and caveats: Long-lived donors exceeded aged donors in naive CD4+ cells and diversity.

Trimming at V came to 3 bases and at J to 4 bases, leaving 7 bases not matched to a gene. The CDR3 has 15 residues. CDR1 is DFQATT, CDR2 SNEGSKA, per germline (reference sequence). The sequence derives from a young woman in good health. The sequenced material came from blood. This rearrangement joins TRBV20-1 to TRBJ2-3, with 10 bases lining up with TRBD1. For the CDR3, the DNA is TGCAGTGCTAGTAAGGGACAGGGGTTCCCAGATACGCAGTATTTT. This translates into CSASKGQGFPDTQYF.